The clone carrying this T cell receptor beta chain was detected a few times. Using immunoSEQ multiplex PCR, the repertoire was profiled, and TCRdb retains in-frame clones only, with some absent. This sample yields more than 300,000 clones, of which 70% to 90% are seen a single time; approximately 1.2% belongs to the top ten. The sample comes from a study of blood T cell repertoires in COVID-19. Trimming took off 1 base at V and 8 bases at J, with 10 bases between the two ends. Germline V CDR1 and CDR2: SGHDT, YYEEEE. The CDR3 covers 14 residues. This receptor was obtained from a woman under 30 who had recovered from COVID-19. The chain joins TRBV5-6 to TRBJ1-6; D perhaps matches TRBD1 (5 bases). Material: PBMCs or T cells enriched from blood (not recorded which). The CDR3 DNA is TGTGCCAGCAGCTTGCAGGGAGGGTATTCACCCCTCCACTTT. Translated: CASSLQGGYSPLHF.